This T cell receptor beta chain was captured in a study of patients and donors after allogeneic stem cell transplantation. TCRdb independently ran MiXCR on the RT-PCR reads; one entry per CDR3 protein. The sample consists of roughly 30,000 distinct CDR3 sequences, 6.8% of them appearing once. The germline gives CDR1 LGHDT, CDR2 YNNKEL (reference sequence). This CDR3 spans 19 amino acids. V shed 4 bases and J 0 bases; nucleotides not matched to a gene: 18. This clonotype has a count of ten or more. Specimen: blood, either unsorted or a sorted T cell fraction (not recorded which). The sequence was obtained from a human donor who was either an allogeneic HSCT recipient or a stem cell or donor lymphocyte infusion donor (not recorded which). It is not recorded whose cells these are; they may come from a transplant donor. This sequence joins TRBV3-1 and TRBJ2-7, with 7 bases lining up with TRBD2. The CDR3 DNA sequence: TGTGCCAGCAGCCCAAAATCGGTGTGGTACAGGACTAGCTCCTACGAGCAGTACTTC. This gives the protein CASSPKSVWYRTSSYEQYF.